This note documents a single TCR beta chain sequence. Its antigen remains unidentified. Nothing much larger sits one base from this clone, and base qualities are not available. The immunoSEQ Assay, a bias-controlled multiplex PCR, was used to amplify TCRbeta CDR3 regions from genomic DNA. The paper's data handling went like this. The number of nucleated cells in each sample was estimated by amplification of reference gene primers within the assay. To quantify the absolute abundance of each unique TCRbeta CDR3 rearrangement, sequence reads were collapsed and filtered. For each sample, productive Simpson clonality was calculated as the square root of Simpson's diversity index over productive rearrangements. In its TCRdb copy, this immuneACCESS table keeps in-frame sequences only and misses some clones. Where compared with another copy, unresolved V genes explain less than half of these, and the others have no known cause. V, J and clone size derive from that table, while D and trimming were established from the DNA sequence. The sample has 70,000 or so clones on record, around 80% of them singletons. Jointly, the top ten make up approximately 19% of the sample.

V is shortened by 6 bases, J by 5 bases, and the region joining them spans 11 bases. The germline V gene provides CDR1 MNHEY and CDR2 SVGAGI. From its cysteine to its phenylalanine, the CDR3 spans 13 amino acids. Left in the record is the CDR3 DNA by itself, 39 bases read in frame from the first base. The data were taken from a study of blood T cell repertoires in COVID-19 (TCRdb year 2020). About the full investigation: The collaborator samples originated in the United States, Italy and Spain and spanned the acute and convalescent phases of COVID-19. The material from the prospective study consisted of cDNA or gDNA derived from T cells, B-cell-depleted T cells, or PBMCs. Deeply sampled blood TCRbeta repertoires from subjects exposed to, actively infected with, or recovered from COVID-19 were included in the dataset. The samples were drawn from the first 160 participants of the ongoing ImmuneRACE study and from 1,254 subjects provided by 6 global collaborators. Where HLA class I and class II types were available, the types were taken from metadata supplied by the sample provider, not from assay-based typing. A freely available public database, intended as a resource for researchers studying the immune response to SARS-CoV-2, is where the repertoires were released. The sample metadata nearly always contained a de-identified subject ID, COVID-19 status, age in years and sex. Overall study results and their limits: The quantity of clinical and demographic metadata differed by source and by participant and was supplied without curation.

Whole blood was collected in K2EDTA tubes by collaborating institutions according to the institutions' own protocols. For TCRbeta analysis, collaborators shipped samples as frozen whole blood, isolated PBMCs, or DNA extracted from either of those sample types. Sequencing input: peripheral blood. The sequence was collected from a human donor in a cohort sampled during active COVID-19. The chain couples TRBV6-5 to TRBJ1-5; matching of 5 bases hints at TRBD1 as the D gene. The DNA is TGTGCCAGCAGCCACGGGGGTGATCAGCCCCAGCATTTT. Its translation reads: CASSHGGDQPQHF.